This TCR beta chain is from a study of T cell clones after liver transplantation. Study information: Apart from a few HCV-positive recipients, transplants were for non-autoimmune, non-viral reasons.

CDR1 is MNHEY, CDR2 SVGAGI, per germline. The CDR3 totals 13 residues. Deletions cut 5 bases from V and 12 bases from J, with 16 bases between. Assay: immunoSEQ multiplex PCR; the TCRdb copy retains only in-frame clones and omits some. The sample carries over 50,000 clones, approximately 88% recorded once. The sequence was collected from a human donor who received a liver transplant. The chain is built from TRBV6-5 and TRBJ1-4, with D tentatively TRBD1 (6 bases). The specimen was CD4+ T cells from blood, collected before liver transplant. This CDR3 reads CASSTSDRQELFF. In DNA, the CDR3 is TGTGCCAGCAGTACCTCGGACAGACAGGAACTGTTTTTT.